Reported below is one T cell receptor beta chain. What it binds is not known. These data belong to a study of post-analysis software for immune sequencing data. Looking at the study overall: Both relapsing-remitting and secondary progressive multiple sclerosis featured among the disease courses, as did progressive-relapsing multiple sclerosis. Points from the study as a whole: Among about 5 TRBV segments more frequent in patients than controls were TRBV5-6, TRBV5-1 and TRBV20-1. Normalized Chao1 diversity was significantly reduced in patients versus controls. F measure grouped same-batch samples tightly together.

Germline V gives CDR1 MNHNS, CDR2 SASEGT. Trimming took off 0 bases at V and 4 bases at J, with 4 bases between the two ends. The CDR3 consists of 13 residues. Unique molecular identifiers had been added to the TCR beta cDNA libraries. Input populations of roughly 0.95 to 10 million T cells gave rise to hundreds of thousands of cDNA molecules. One entry per CDR3 protein, called by TCRdb with MiXCR from the PCR reads. The sample shows roughly 870,000 distinct CDR3 sequences, 53% of them seen only once. This TCR was sampled from a girl under 18 with multiple sclerosis. Sequencing was performed on blood. J is TRBJ2-1 and V is TRBV6-1; D ambiguous. For the CDR3, the DNA is TGTGCCAGCAGTGAAGCCTTATACAATGAGCAGTTCTTC. Translating gives CASSEALYNEQFF.